This TCR beta chain was sequenced for a study of T-cell memory formation after mild COVID-19. Overall study results and limits: Among contracting clones, CD4+ were mainly CM/EM and CD8+ enriched in EMRA. Day 15 to 85 contracting clones showed balanced CD4/CD8; later expanders leaned CD4+.

This clonotype appeared once. The antigen is not known. TCRdb redid the calling of the 5' RACE reads with MiXCR, one entry per CDR3 protein. The sample carries roughly 14,000 distinct CDR3 sequences, around a fifth recorded once. Germline loops: CDR1 SGHRS, CDR2 YFSETQ. With V trimmed by 6 bases and J by 5 bases, 7 bases remained unmatched. The CDR3 consists of 13 residues. The TCR comes from a man aged 18 to 29 who had mild COVID-19 (a few samples of this study predate the infection). Cell type and time point are not known. V gene TRBV5-1 combines with J gene TRBJ2-7; TRBD1 aligns across 8 bases. Sequencing was done on a sample of PBMCs or a T cell subset sorted from them (not recorded which). CDR3: CASNQGARNEQYF. Written as DNA, the CDR3 is TGCGCCAGCAACCAGGGGGCGCGCAACGAGCAGTACTTC.